The 8 T cell receptor beta chains below were found in one sample sequenced in a study of blood T cell repertoires in COVID-19. Here immunoSEQ multiplex PCR was the method, and the copy in TCRdb shows in-frame clones only, minus some. The sample shows 68,000 or so clones, about 88% of them seen only once. The sample taken for sequencing was peripheral blood. All receptors come from a man in his 70s with active or convalescent COVID-19.

The chain couples TRBV19 to TRBJ2-7; 8 bases map to TRBD2. CDR1 LNHDA and CDR2 SQIVND come from the germline V gene (reference sequence). J lost 3 bases, V lost 3 bases, and 7 bases had no gene match. CDR3 length: 15 amino acids. CDR3 region: CASSMKRESGYEQYF. As DNA, the CDR3 is TGTGCCAGTAGTATGAAGCGGGAGTCCGGCTACGAGCAGTACTTC.

The chain employs TRBV10-3 and TRBJ2-7; D remains unclear. The CDR3 contains 12 residues. The germline V gene has CDR1 ENHRY and CDR2 SYGVKD. V was trimmed by 3 bases and J by 3 bases, leaving 6 bases between them. The CDR3 region is CAISESSYEQYF. The CDR3 DNA reads as TGTGCCATCAGTGAATCCAGCTACGAGCAGTACTTC.

V and J are TRBV5-6 and TRBJ2-7; 11 bases match TRBD2. The V gene end was trimmed by 0 bases and the J gene end by 7 bases; junction bases not matched to a gene: 9. This CDR3 is built from 16 residues. CDR1 and CDR2 (germline): SGHDT, YYEEEE. The CDR3 reads CASSLGTSGYLGEQYF. CDR3 nucleotides: TGTGCCAGCAGCTTGGGGACTAGCGGGTATCTCGGGGAGCAGTACTTC.

The chain combines TRBV18 with TRBJ1-5; no clear D gene. CDR3 length: 13 amino acids. The germline gives CDR1 KGHSH, CDR2 LQKENI. V was trimmed by 6 bases and J by 1 base, leaving 7 bases between them. This CDR3 reads CASSPRSNQPQHF. The CDR3 DNA reads TGTGCCAGCTCCCCCAGAAGCAATCAGCCCCAGCATTTT. The whole variable domain, filled in from reference TRBV18 and TRBJ1-5, reads NAGVMQNPRHLVRRRGQEARLRCSPMKGHSHVYWYRQLPEEGLKFMVYLQKENIIDESGMPKERFSAEFPKEGPSILRIQQVVRGDSAAYFCASSPRSNQPQHFGDGTRLSIL.

The chain links TRBV4-2 to TRBJ2-1; TRBD2 might be the D (5 bases). CDR1 is LGHNA and CDR2 is YNFKEQ in the germline V gene. This CDR3 is 15 amino acids long. V was trimmed by 1 base and J by 7 bases, leaving 14 bases between them. This CDR3 is CASSQAGTLFNEQFF. DNA for the CDR3: TGTGCCAGCAGCCAAGCGGGAACCCTCTTTAATGAGCAGTTCTTC.

CDR3 amino acids: CASRGPTGEGGEKLFF. The CDR3, as DNA: TGTGCCAGCAGGGGCCCGACAGGGGAGGGAGGTGAAAAACTGTTTTTT. The rearrangement joins TRBV6-4 to TRBJ1-4; TRBD1 matches 8 bases. Trimming removed 6 bases from V and 7 bases from J; junction bases left unmatched: 13. The CDR3 sequence is 16 residues long. The germline V gene has CDR1 MRHNA and CDR2 SNTAGT.

The V and J genes are TRBV20-1 and TRBJ1-2; 9 nucleotides agree with TRBD1. J lost 8 bases, V lost 3 bases, and 13 bases had no gene match. The CDR3 runs 15 residues. Germline-derived CDR1 and CDR2 are DFQATT and SNEGSKA (reference sequence). The CDR3 is CSASGIPGQGYGYTF. In DNA form, the CDR3 reads TGCAGTGCTAGTGGGATCCCGGGACAGGGCTACGGCTACACCTTC.

The chain employs TRBV5-1 and TRBJ2-2; D might be TRBD1 (5 bases). Germline V lookup: CDR1 SGHRS, CDR2 YFSETQ. The V and J ends lost 8 bases and 6 bases respectively, with 17 bases between them. The CDR3 extends over 14 amino acids. Here the CDR3 DNA reads TGCGCCAGTGAGGCGCAGGGTGTGGCCGGGGAGCTGTTTTTT. Protein: CASEAQGVAGELFF.